Each of the 22 T cell receptor beta chains below was sequenced from the same sample in a study of blood T cells in healthy people across ages (dated by TCRdb to between 2014 and 2016). Library preparation employed 5' RACE. Sequenced using an Illumina HiSeq 2500. A second PCR of 7 to 11 cycles was performed with a sample-barcoded 5' primer and a J-beta primer mix. TCRdb itself trimmed the public reads at Q25 with fastp, ran MiXCR and retained productive beta chains. Rows are unified per CDR3 protein, each entry keeping the most common DNA and genes. The sample contains about 1,600,000 distinct CDR3 sequences, 42% of them found a single time. Under 8% of the sample belongs to the ten largest clones. The sample comprised blood. The receptors come from a woman aged 18-29 years in good health.

This clonotype was recorded a few times. This sequence joins TRBV2 and TRBJ1-2, with no clear D. Looked up from germline, CDR1 is SNHLY and CDR2 is FYNNEI. The CDR3 is 15 amino acids. Trimming pared 5 bases from V and 5 bases from J, leaving 18 bases between. CDR3 nucleotide sequence: TGTGCCAGCAGTACGCGTGTCTCCGGGCTATATGGCTACACCTTC. Protein product: CASSTRVSGLYGYTF.

The chain carries TRBV6-1 and TRBJ1-2; no clear D. Trimming pared 1 base from V and 5 bases from J, leaving 8 bases between. CDR1 is MNHNS, CDR2 SASEGT, per germline. The CDR3 length is 13 residues. The CDR3 here is CASSEESAYGYTF. DNA of the CDR3: TGTGCCAGCAGTGAAGAGTCAGCTTATGGCTACACCTTC.

V is TRBV29-1 and J is TRBJ2-6; D remains unclear. Germline lookup yields CDR1 SQVTM and CDR2 ANQGSEA. CDR3 length: 13 residues. Between the trimmed V and J ends, which lost 4 bases and 4 bases, there was a span of 8 bases. This chain's CDR3 is CSVGVSGANVLTF. The CDR3 coding sequence is TGCAGCGTTGGAGTGTCCGGGGCCAACGTCCTGACTTTC.

This clonotype was counted a few times. The V and J genes are TRBV5-5 and TRBJ2-2, with 9 nucleotides matching TRBD1. Germline V gene lookup returns CDR1 SGHKS and CDR2 YYEKEE (reference sequence). The J segment lost 3 bases and the V segment lost 4 bases, leaving 10 bases of the junction unmatched. This CDR3 contains 17 residues. The CDR3 bases are TGTGCCAGCAGCCCTACCGGGACAGGGACCTACACCGGGGAGCTGTTTTTT. As protein: CASSPTGTGTYTGELFF.

As concerns this clonotype: This may stem from a read error, because a much larger clone lies one nucleotide away. The genes are TRBV29-1 and TRBJ1-1; 8 bases match TRBD1. This CDR3 is built from 13 residues. The V gene's germline CDR1 is SQVTM and CDR2 ANQGSEA. The CDR3 nucleotides read TGCAGCGCTGACAGGGGTCAGAACACTAAAGCTTTCTTT. Amino acid sequence: CSADRGQNTKAFF.

This clonotype was counted only a few times. The rearrangement links TRBV4-1 to TRBJ2-7, with 11 positions matching TRBD1. CDR3 length: 16 amino acids. Germline CDR1 MGHRA, CDR2 YSYEKL. Trimming removed 8 bases from V and 1 base from J; junction bases left unmatched: 10. The CDR3 sequence is CASPRSGTGGSYEQYF. The CDR3 DNA reads as TGCGCCAGCCCAAGAAGTGGGACAGGGGGGTCCTACGAGCAGTACTTC.

The chain uses TRBV4-1 and TRBJ2-7; 9 positions agree with TRBD2. The CDR3 runs 15 residues. V gave up 0 bases and J gave up 7 bases; unmatched junction bases: 7. The V gene's germline CDR1 is MGHRA and CDR2 YSYEKL. The DNA for the CDR3 is TGCGCCAGCAGCCAAGAGGGCGGTAGCGGGAGTGAGCAGTACTTC. This gives the protein CASSQEGGSGSEQYF.

V gene TRBV3-1 combines with J gene TRBJ2-7, with D uncertain. In germline, CDR1 is LGHDT, CDR2 YNNKEL (reference sequence). Trimming pared 3 bases from V and 3 bases from J, leaving 12 bases between. The CDR3 is made up of 14 amino acids. The CDR3 region has the DNA TGTGCCAGCAGCCATCATGCGGCGGTCTACGAGCAGTACTTC. This codes for CASSHHAAVYEQYF.

The V call is TRBV3-1, the J call TRBJ2-3, with TRBD2 matching over 8 bases. The V segment lost 4 bases and the J segment 3 bases; nucleotides outside the gene matches: 9. CDR3 length: 16 amino acids. The germline V gene has CDR1 LGHDT and CDR2 YNNKEL (reference sequence). The CDR3 reads CASSPAGAHLTDTQYF. The DNA for the CDR3 is TGTGCCAGCAGCCCAGCGGGGGCGCACCTGACAGATACGCAGTATTTT.

This chain links TRBV28 with TRBJ2-4, with 8 bases that match TRBD2. The J call may be faulty, since TRBJ2-5 better matches the DNA end. There are 15 residues in the CDR3. Germline assignment: CDR1 MDHEN and CDR2 SYDVKM. The CDR3 DNA sequence: TGTGCCAGCAGTTTGGGGACTAGGGGTCAAGAGACCCAGTACTTC. The encoded protein is CASSLGTRGQETQYF.

V is TRBV6-2 or TRBV6-3 and J is TRBJ2-1; D is uncertain. Between the trimmed V and J ends, which lost 4 bases and 7 bases, there was a span of 8 bases. The germline V gene has CDR1 MNHEY and CDR2 SVGEGT. CDR3 length: 12 residues. CDR3 sequence (DNA): TGTGCCAGCAGTTTATACATGAATGAGCAGTTCTTC. Protein product: CASSLYMNEQFF.

The chain combines TRBV28 with TRBJ2-7, with a tentative D call TRBD1 (5 bases). The CDR3 length is 16 residues. Trimming removed 2 bases from V and 2 bases from J, with 16 bases in between. Germline V lookup: CDR1 MDHEN, CDR2 SYDVKM. The CDR3: CASSLIGAQPTYEQYF. In DNA form, the CDR3 reads TGTGCCAGCAGTTTAATTGGGGCACAGCCAACCTACGAGCAGTACTTC.

The chain joins TRBV5-1 to TRBJ2-2; D remains ambiguous. V was clipped by 0 bases and J by 3 bases, with 9 bases between them. This CDR3 comprises 15 residues. From germline, CDR1 is SGHRS and CDR2 YFSETQ. The CDR3 region is CASSLVTLDTGELFF. DNA for the CDR3: TGCGCCAGCAGCTTGGTGACTCTTGACACCGGGGAGCTGTTTTTT.

V and J are TRBV4-1 and TRBJ2-2, with D uncertain. Germline V CDR1 and CDR2: MGHRA, YSYEKL. The CDR3 extends over 14 amino acids. Trimming stripped 7 bases from V and 4 bases from J, with 13 bases between. CDR3 DNA: TGCGCCAGCACGCCAAGTCTTAGCACCGGGGAGCTGTTTTTT. Its protein product is CASTPSLSTGELFF.

The chain couples TRBV20-1 to TRBJ2-3; D is possibly TRBD1 or TRBD2 (5 bases each). This CDR3 contains 14 residues. The V end was cut by 4 bases, the J end by 3 bases, with 14 bases between. Germline CDR1 reads DFQATT; CDR2 reads SNEGSKA (reference sequence). The CDR3 nucleotides read TGCAGTGCTATGGGGACCCTTGGGACAGATACGCAGTATTTT. Its translation: CSAMGTLGTDTQYF.

Concerning this clonotype itself: Relative to the germline gene, one junction end is altered; a read error may explain this. This rearrangement joins TRBV20-1 to TRBJ2-1; 9 positions agree with TRBD2. The DNA end favors TRBJ2-7, so the J call may be wrong. The length of the CDR3 is 14 residues. Germline-derived CDR1 and CDR2 are DFQATT and SNEGSKA (reference sequence). Here the CDR3 reads CSTRGLASYNEQYF. CDR3 coding DNA: TGCAGTACTAGGGGACTAGCCTCCTACAATGAGCAGTACTTC.

The V gene is TRBV7-2, the J gene TRBJ2-7; TRBD1 or TRBD2 may be the D gene (5 bases each). The CDR3 spans 14 residues. V lost 5 bases and J lost 6, with 17 bases in between. Per germline, CDR1 SGHTA and CDR2 FQGNSA. The CDR3 DNA sequence: TGTGCCAGCAGCCCGCAACCTCTAGGGACCGAGCAGTACTTC. Protein: CASSPQPLGTEQYF. The entire variable domain, with the rest obtained from reference TRBV7-2 and TRBJ2-7, is as follows: GAGVSQSPSNKVTEKGKDVELRCDPISGHTALYWYRQSLGQGLEFLIYFQGNSAPDKSGLPSDRFSAERTGGSVSTLTIQRTQQEDSAVYLCASSPQPLGTEQYFGPGTRLTVT.

A few counts support this clonotype. The CDR3, as DNA: TGCAGTGTGTCCAGAGAAGGGGTCGGCTATGGCTACACCTTC. It encodes CSVSREGVGYGYTF. This chain joins TRBV20-1 and TRBJ1-2; D possibly corresponds to TRBD1 (5 bases). CDR3 length: 14 residues. V lost 7 bases and J 4 bases, leaving 19 bases between the germline ends. The germline V gene encodes CDR1 DFQATT and CDR2 SNEGSKA (reference sequence).

The V gene is TRBV7-2, the J gene TRBJ1-4; D not certain. V gave up 5 bases and J gave up 5 bases, with 21 bases separating them. This CDR3 spans 17 amino acids. Per germline, CDR1 SGHTA and CDR2 FQGNSA. CDR3 nucleotide sequence: TGTGCCAGCAGCCTAAGTCCCCCCAACATGGGAAATGAAAAACTGTTTTTT. It codes for CASSLSPPNMGNEKLFF.

A word on this clonotype: This may stem from a read error, because a much larger clone lies one nucleotide away. The chain joins TRBV10-3 to TRBJ1-5; TRBD1 is a possible D gene (6 bases). The germline V gene encodes CDR1 ENHRY and CDR2 SYGVKD. The V and J ends lost 10 bases and 7 bases respectively, with 20 bases between them. This CDR3 spans 14 amino acids. The CDR3 coding sequence is TGTGCCACTAGGGGGAGCCAGGACGGGCAGCCCCAGCATTTT. As protein: CATRGSQDGQPQHF.

This clonotype was detected only a few times. V is TRBV5-1 and J is TRBJ2-1; maybe TRBD1 (5 bases). Trimming took 4 bases from V and 6 from J, leaving 8 bases between them. Per germline, CDR1 SGHRS and CDR2 YFSETQ. This CDR3 is 12 amino acids long. CDR3 residues: CASSPQANEQFF. CDR3 in DNA: TGCGCCAGCAGCCCACAGGCCAATGAGCAGTTCTTC.

The V and J genes are TRBV7-9 and TRBJ2-3; perhaps D is TRBD1 or TRBD2 (6 bases each). Germline CDR1 SEHNR, CDR2 FQNEAQ (reference sequence). The CDR3 has 16 residues. Trimming shortened V by 5 bases and J by 0 bases, and 15 bases separated the two germline ends. The CDR3 nucleotides read TGTGCCAGCAGCCCCGGTAGGGGGACTAGCACAGATACGCAGTATTTT. This codes for CASSPGRGTSTDTQYF.